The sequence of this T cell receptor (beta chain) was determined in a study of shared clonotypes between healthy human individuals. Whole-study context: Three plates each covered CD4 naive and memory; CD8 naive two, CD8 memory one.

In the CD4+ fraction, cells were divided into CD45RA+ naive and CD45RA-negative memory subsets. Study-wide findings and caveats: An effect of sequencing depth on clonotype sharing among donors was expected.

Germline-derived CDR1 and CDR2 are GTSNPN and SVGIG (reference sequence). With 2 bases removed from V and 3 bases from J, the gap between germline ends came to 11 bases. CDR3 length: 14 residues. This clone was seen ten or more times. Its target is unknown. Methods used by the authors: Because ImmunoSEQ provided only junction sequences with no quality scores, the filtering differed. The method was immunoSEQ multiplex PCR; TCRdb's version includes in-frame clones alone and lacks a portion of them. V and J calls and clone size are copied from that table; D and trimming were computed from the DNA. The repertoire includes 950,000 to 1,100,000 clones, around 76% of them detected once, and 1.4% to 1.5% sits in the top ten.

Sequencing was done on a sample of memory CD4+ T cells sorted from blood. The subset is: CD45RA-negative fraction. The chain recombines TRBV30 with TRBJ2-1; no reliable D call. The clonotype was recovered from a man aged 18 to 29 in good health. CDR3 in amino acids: CAWSLDQHYNEQFF. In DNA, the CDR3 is TGTGCCTGGAGTCTGGACCAACACTACAATGAGCAGTTCTTC.